Listed here are 15 T cell receptor beta chains from one sample, sequenced in a study of CD8+ T cells in alopecia areata. RNA was isolated and reverse transcribed to cDNA, the sequencing template. Some clones are missing from TCRdb's copy, which holds only in-frame ones; the method was immunoSEQ multiplex PCR. The sample gives about 180,000 clones, roughly 70% of which show up once; roughly 11% is in the top ten. Material: CD8+ T cells sorted from blood, obtained at week 0. The receptors come from a human donor with alopecia areata.

The rearrangement uses TRBV7-9 and TRBJ2-5; D perhaps matches TRBD1 (5 bases). V lost 0 bases, J lost 3 bases, and 8 bases lay in between. The CDR3 has 14 residues. Germline CDR1 and CDR2: SEHNR and FQNEAQ (reference sequence). DNA of the CDR3: TGTGCCAGCAGCTTAGCGATAGGGGAAGAGACCCAGTACTTC. Protein: CASSLAIGEETQYF.

The chain couples TRBV10-3 to TRBJ1-1; D gene unclear. Between the trimmed V and J ends, which lost 1 base and 5 bases, there was a span of 11 bases. Germline assignment: CDR1 ENHRY and CDR2 SYGVKD. The CDR3 sequence is 14 residues long. CDR3 region: CAISELGRETEAFF. The CDR3, as DNA: TGTGCCATCAGTGAGTTGGGCCGGGAGACTGAAGCTTTCTTT.

On this clone itself: A much larger clone differs from this one at a single base, so this may be a read error. V gene TRBV5-6 combines with J gene TRBJ2-7; TRBD1 agrees at 8 bases. Losses at the gene ends were 4 bases for V and 4 bases for J; bases not matched to a gene: 1. Germline CDR1 SGHDT, CDR2 YYEEEE. This CDR3 is built from 12 residues. CDR3 protein: CASSGQGYEQYF. In DNA form, the CDR3 reads TGTGCCAGCAGCGGACAGGGTTACGAGCAGTACTTC.

J is TRBJ2-2 and V is TRBV6-5; possibly TRBD1 or TRBD2 for D (6 bases each). The V end lost 2 bases, the J end lost 10 bases, and 11 bases lay between the germline ends. The CDR3 runs to 13 residues. Germline CDR1 reads MNHEY; CDR2 reads SVGAGI. DNA of the CDR3: TGTGCCAGCAGTTACGGGGGGCGTGAGGAGCTGTTTTTT. This gives the protein CASSYGGREELFF.

The sample holds a few counts of this clone. V and J are TRBV5-6 and TRBJ2-1; D may be TRBD2 (5 bases). Per the germline V gene, CDR1 is SGHDT and CDR2 is YYEEEE. V shed 5 bases and J shed 1 base, with 10 bases lying between them. CDR3 size: 14 residues. The CDR3 loop is CASSGGESYNEQFF. DNA for the CDR3: TGTGCCAGCAGTGGAGGAGAGTCCTACAATGAGCAGTTCTTC. Full variable domain (remainder filled in from reference TRBV5-6 and TRBJ2-1): DAGVTQSPTHLIKTRGQQVTLRCSPKSGHDTVSWYQQALGQGPQFIFQYYEEEERQRGNFPDRFSGHQFPNYSSELNVNALLLGDSALYLCASSGGESYNEQFFGPGTRLTVL.

This clone has a handful of counts. The sample carries other DNA sequences with the same CDR3. The genes are TRBV6-5 and TRBJ2-1; no reliable D call. This CDR3 is 11 amino acids long. The V end was cut by 3 bases, the J end by 7 bases, with 4 bases between. Per the germline V gene, CDR1 is MNHEY and CDR2 is SVGAGI. Here the CDR3 reads CASSYSNEQFF. CDR3 in DNA: TGTGCCAGCAGTTATTCAAATGAGCAGTTCTTC.

The chain joins TRBV15 to TRBJ2-2, with a tentative D call TRBD2 (5 bases). Per the germline V gene, CDR1 is LNHNV and CDR2 is YYDKDF (reference sequence). Trimming pared 5 bases from V and 6 bases from J, leaving 10 bases between. The length of the CDR3 is 13 residues. The CDR3 region has the DNA TGTGCCACCAGCCGTGAGGGTGCCGGGGAGCTGTTTTTT. Translated, it gives CATSREGAGELFF.

The J gene is TRBJ2-2, the V gene TRBV5-6, with D unclear. The V gene's germline CDR1 is SGHDT and CDR2 YYEEEE. V lost 2 bases and J 3 bases, leaving 8 bases between the germline ends. This CDR3 has 14 residues. CDR3 nucleotides: TGTGCCAGCAGCTTAACTCGGTACACCGGGGAGCTGTTTTTT. It is translated as CASSLTRYTGELFF.

In its sample, this clone was seen a few times. The chain joins TRBV19 to TRBJ2-4; a possible D gene is TRBD1 (7 bases). This CDR3 has 15 residues. Trimming removed 5 bases from V and 5 bases from J, with 16 bases in between. Germline CDR1 and CDR2: LNHDA and SQIVND (reference sequence). The CDR3 protein is CASSPRTGGENIQYF. In DNA form, the CDR3 reads TGTGCCAGTAGTCCAAGGACAGGAGGGGAAAACATTCAGTACTTC.

V usage is TRBV29-1 and J usage is TRBJ2-5; unclear D gene. V was pared by 4 bases and J by 0 bases, with 9 bases between. Germline V gives CDR1 SQVTM, CDR2 ANQGSEA. The CDR3 runs 13 residues. CDR3 coding DNA: TGCAGCGTTGTCTTGCCGTACCAAGAGACCCAGTACTTC. This gives the protein CSVVLPYQETQYF.

The rearrangement uses TRBV2 and TRBJ2-3; 7 bases are a match to TRBD1. In germline, CDR1 is SNHLY, CDR2 FYNNEI. The CDR3 runs to 13 residues. After removal of 10 bases from V and 0 bases from J, the junction contained 4 bases not matched to a gene. The DNA of the CDR3 is TGTGCCAAAAGGGGGCAGAGCACAGATACGCAGTATTTT. This sequence encodes CAKRGQSTDTQYF.

J is TRBJ2-2 and V is TRBV30; D is possibly TRBD1 or TRBD2 (5 bases each). Germline CDR1 GTSNPN, CDR2 SVGIG (reference sequence). The length of the CDR3 is 13 residues. With 2 bases removed from V and 2 bases from J, the gap between germline ends came to 6 bases. The CDR3, as DNA: TGTGCCTGGAGTCGGGACAACACCGGGGAGCTGTTTTTT. Protein: CAWSRDNTGELFF.

V gene TRBV6-5 combines with J gene TRBJ1-4; 7 bases are a match to TRBD1. After removal of 6 bases from V and 7 bases from J, the junction contained 8 bases not matched to a gene. Per the germline V gene, CDR1 is MNHEY and CDR2 is SVGAGI. CDR3 length: 14 amino acids. CDR3 sequence: CASSPTGMGEKLFF. CDR3 nucleotides: TGTGCCAGCAGCCCGACAGGGATGGGTGAAAAACTGTTTTTT.

The chain combines TRBV27 with TRBJ2-5; a possible D gene is TRBD1 (6 bases). V dropped 3 bases and J dropped 4 bases, with 9 bases sitting between them. Germline CDR1 MNHEY, CDR2 SMNVEV (reference sequence). The CDR3 totals 13 residues. CDR3 in amino acids: CASSFARGETQYF. The CDR3 nucleotides are TGTGCCAGCAGTTTCGCCAGGGGAGAGACCCAGTACTTC.

As for this clone: The sample carries other DNA sequences with the same CDR3. The chain recombines TRBV5-1 with TRBJ2-1; maybe TRBD2 (6 bases). Looked up from germline, CDR1 is SGHRS and CDR2 is YFSETQ. V was clipped by 5 bases and J by 4 bases, with 10 bases between them. The CDR3 covers 13 residues. CDR3 in amino acids: CASSLASYNEQFF. The CDR3 DNA reads as TGCGCCAGCAGTCTAGCGTCTTACAATGAGCAGTTCTTC.